The sequence of this T cell receptor beta chain was determined in a study of T cell changes during pregnancy in multiple sclerosis. The assay was immunoSEQ multiplex PCR, and TCRdb's table has in-frame clones only and misses some. The sample consists of 55,000 or so clones, about 90% of them appearing once. This clone was found once. The specimen comprised CD4+ T cells from peripheral blood mononuclear cells, sampled after pregnancy. The source of this sequence is a female donor in good health, enrolled as a control in a pregnancy study.

The CDR3 DNA is TGTGCCAGCAGCCGTAGCGGGGCATACAATGAGCAGTTCTTC. It is translated as CASSRSGAYNEQFF. The chain is built from TRBV7-9 and TRBJ2-1; 8 positions match TRBD2. Germline values: CDR1 SEHNR, CDR2 FQNEAQ (reference sequence). The CDR3 is 14 amino acids. V shed 5 bases, J shed 4 bases, and the junction held 4 bases outside the gene matches.